This passage covers 2 T cell receptor beta chains from one sample sequenced in a study of PD-L1 blockade in urothelial cancer. Time point described: peripheral blood 6 weeks after treatment start. Data came from immunoSEQ multiplex PCR; TCRdb stores just in-frame clones and leaves some out. Of tens of thousands of clones in the sample, more than 75% were seen once. The sequenced sample was PBMCs, obtained around atezolizumab (anti-PD-L1) treatment. These TCRs come from a man between 60 and 75 years old with urothelial cancer.

V and J are TRBV4-1 and TRBJ1-1; D not resolved. The germline V and J ends were trimmed by 0 bases and 2 bases, with 10 bases remaining between them. CDR1 MGHRA and CDR2 YSYEKL come from the germline V gene. The CDR3 length is 15 residues. The chain's CDR3 is CASSQDPAGNTEAFF. In nucleotides, the CDR3 is TGCGCCAGCAGCCAAGACCCGGCGGGCAACACTGAAGCTTTCTTT.

This clone is categorized as medium-sized. This chain links TRBV7-9 with TRBJ2-1; 7 positions agree with TRBD2. The CDR3 is 18 amino acids. The V gene end was trimmed by 5 bases and the J gene end by 6 bases; junction bases not matched to a gene: 19. Looked up from germline, CDR1 is SEHNR and CDR2 is FQNEAQ (reference sequence). The CDR3 sequence: CASSPRRGWRENFNEQFF. CDR3 DNA: TGTGCCAGCAGCCCGCGGAGAGGCTGGCGGGAGAACTTCAATGAGCAGTTCTTC.